Shown below are 17 T cell receptor beta chains from a single sample sequenced in a study of T cell repertoires in cytomegalovirus infection. From the reads, TCRdb called clonotypes with MiXCR, one entry per CDR3 protein. The sample consists of 75,000 to 95,000 distinct CDR3 sequences, 45% to 50% of them appearing once. Their cognate antigens are unknown. The sample consisted of CD8+ T cells from cultured PBMCs, taken from culture after CMV antigen stimulation. The receptors derive from a human donor in good health (CMV status not recorded). Some clones in this sample may be carry-over from other donors' samples.

This sequence joins TRBV27 and TRBJ1-2, with TRBD1 matching 8 bases. Germline values: CDR1 MNHEY, CDR2 SMNVEV (reference sequence). This CDR3 has 14 amino acids. V shed 4 bases, J shed 2 bases, and the junction held 3 bases outside the gene matches. The chain's CDR3 is CASSWTGSNYGYTF. As DNA, the CDR3 is TGTGCCAGCAGTTGGACAGGGTCAAACTATGGCTACACCTTC.

The gene calls are TRBV5-1 and TRBJ1-4, with 7 bases aligning to TRBD1. The trim removed 3 bases at V and 4 bases at J, leaving 9 bases unmatched. The CDR3 covers 16 residues. CDR1 SGHRS and CDR2 YFSETQ come from the germline V gene. The CDR3 DNA reads as TGCGCCAGCAGCTCTAGACAGGGATCGGTTAATGAAAAACTGTTTTTT. It encodes CASSSRQGSVNEKLFF.

This clonotype has more than one count but fewer than ten. The chain has TRBV27 and TRBJ2-2; tentatively, D is TRBD1 (6 bases). Trimming pared 4 bases from V and 4 bases from J, leaving 22 bases between. The CDR3 consists of 18 residues. The germline gives CDR1 MNHEY, CDR2 SMNVEV (reference sequence). The CDR3 sequence: CASSYAGQRSLFTGELFF. CDR3 nucleotide sequence: TGTGCCAGCAGTTACGCCGGACAGAGGTCACTCTTCACCGGGGAGCTGTTTTTT.

The chain carries TRBV4-1 and TRBJ2-4, with 8 bases identical to TRBD1. Germline CDR1 MGHRA, CDR2 YSYEKL. J gave up 5 bases and V 6 bases, and 12 bases lay outside the gene matches. CDR3 length: 16 residues. In nucleotides, the CDR3 is TGCGCCAGCAGTCCCTTTTTACAGGGGGGCGAAAACATTCAGTACTTC. Amino acids: CASSPFLQGGENIQYF.

This chain uses TRBV7-6 with TRBJ2-7, with D tentatively TRBD1 or TRBD2 (5 bases each). The CDR3 extends over 15 amino acids. V dropped 1 base and J dropped 3 bases, with 13 bases sitting between them. Per germline, CDR1 SGHVS and CDR2 FNYEAQ. The CDR3 sequence is CASSLEVGGFYEQYF. The CDR3, as DNA: TGTGCCAGCAGCTTAGAAGTTGGGGGTTTCTACGAGCAGTACTTC. The full variable domain, completed using reference TRBV7-6 and TRBJ2-7, is GAGVSQSPRYKVTKRGQDVALRCDPISGHVSLYWYRQALGQGPEFLTYFNYEAQQDKSGLPNDRFSAERPEGSISTLTIQRTEQRDSAMYRCASSLEVGGFYEQYFGPGTRLTVT.

This clonotype appeared once. The V and J genes are TRBV12-3 or TRBV12-4 and TRBJ2-3, with 10 bases aligning to TRBD2. The V segment lost 4 bases and the J segment 5 bases; nucleotides outside the gene matches: 9. CDR3 length: 16 amino acids. The CDR3 DNA is TGTGCCAGCAGTTCCGCGAGCGGGGGGGACAAAGATACGCAGTATTTT. Protein product: CASSSASGGDKDTQYF.

The chain is built from TRBV20-1 and TRBJ2-7, with 8 bases identical to TRBD2. Germline CDR1 DFQATT, CDR2 SNEGSKA (reference sequence). This CDR3 is 13 amino acids long. The V segment lost 4 bases and the J segment 5 bases; nucleotides outside the gene matches: 7. CDR3 region: CSAIAAGGNEQYF. CDR3 sequence (DNA): TGCAGTGCTATCGCGGCGGGAGGCAACGAGCAGTACTTC.

This clonotype was counted a few times. The chain links TRBV10-3 to TRBJ2-1, with 8 bases fitting TRBD1. Germline V gene sequence: CDR1 ENHRY, CDR2 SYGVKD. Trimming at V came to 0 bases and at J to 4 bases, leaving 17 bases not matched to a gene. The CDR3 runs to 20 residues. This chain's CDR3 is CAISESTQGEVKRVYNEQFF. In DNA, the CDR3 is TGTGCCATCAGTGAGTCGACACAGGGGGAGGTGAAGCGGGTTTACAATGAGCAGTTCTTC.

This chain joins TRBV28 and TRBJ2-1, with 10 bases lining up with TRBD2. The V and J ends lost 7 bases and 0 bases, in that order; junction bases with no gene match: 12. The CDR3 sequence is 18 residues long. CDR1 MDHEN and CDR2 SYDVKM come from the germline V gene. This CDR3 reads CASMASGSLRSSYNEQFF. CDR3 nucleotide sequence: TGTGCCAGCATGGCTAGCGGGAGTTTAAGGAGCTCCTACAATGAGCAGTTCTTC.

The table lists this clonotype with many counts. This chain connects TRBV7-2 to TRBJ2-3, with D possibly matching TRBD2 (5 bases). The ends were cut back, 5 bases at V and 7 bases at J, with 19 bases in the middle. CDR1 SGHTA and CDR2 FQGNSA come from the germline V gene. The CDR3 spans 15 residues. The CDR3 region is CASSVGGAVFNTQYF. CDR3 nucleotide sequence: TGTGCCAGCAGCGTAGGAGGAGCGGTCTTTAATACGCAGTATTTT.

This chain uses TRBV7-2 with TRBJ2-1, with D tentatively TRBD2 (7 bases). The CDR3 is 16 amino acids. Trimming stripped 5 bases from V and 7 bases from J, with 21 bases between. Germline values: CDR1 SGHTA, CDR2 FQGNSA. The CDR3, as DNA: TGTGCCAGCAGCCCCCTAGGGAGGGGGGGCATAAATGAGCAGTTCTTC. It specifies CASSPLGRGGINEQFF. Full variable domain (rest looked up from reference TRBV7-2 and TRBJ2-1): GAGVSQSPSNKVTEKGKDVELRCDPISGHTALYWYRQSLGQGLEFLIYFQGNSAPDKSGLPSDRFSAERTGGSVSTLTIQRTQQEDSAVYLCASSPLGRGGINEQFFGPGTRLTVL.

This clonotype was observed a few times. V is TRBV7-6 and J is TRBJ2-7; possible D gene TRBD1, 5 bases. The germline V and J ends were trimmed by 2 bases and 2 bases, with 7 bases remaining between them. Germline V lookup: CDR1 SGHVS, CDR2 FNYEAQ. The CDR3 is 13 residues long. The chain's CDR3 is CASSLYRTYEQYF. CDR3 coding DNA: TGTGCCAGCAGCTTATACAGGACCTACGAGCAGTACTTC.

This clonotype appeared a single time. The rearrangement links TRBV7-6 to TRBJ2-7; D perhaps matches TRBD2 (5 bases). The V end lost 7 bases, the J end lost 3 bases, and 13 bases lay between the germline ends. Germline assignment: CDR1 SGHVS and CDR2 FNYEAQ. This CDR3 is built from 13 residues. Here the CDR3 DNA reads TGTGCCAGCACCCGACGCGGGTTCTACGAGCAGTACTTC. This codes for CASTRRGFYEQYF.

V is TRBV29-1 and J is TRBJ2-3, with 9 bases identical to TRBD2. The CDR3 sequence is 13 residues long. CDR1 SQVTM and CDR2 ANQGSEA come from the germline V gene. The junction had 4 bases not matched to a gene; V was cut back by 7 bases and J by 2 bases. The DNA of the CDR3 is TGCAGCGGACTAGCGGCCAACACAGATACGCAGTATTTT. This codes for CSGLAANTDTQYF.

V and J are TRBV29-1 and TRBJ2-2, with D hard to call. The CDR3 consists of 10 residues. Germline V CDR1 and CDR2: SQVTM, ANQGSEA. The CDR3 sequence: CSAVAGELFF. The CDR3 DNA sequence: TGCAGTGCTGTGGCCGGGGAGCTGTTTTTT.

V is TRBV7-3 and J is TRBJ1-1; D is uncertain. Looked up from germline, CDR1 is SGHTA and CDR2 is FQGTGA. The length of the CDR3 is 13 residues. V lost 5 bases and J 0 bases, leaving 7 bases between the germline ends. CDR3 region: CASSQWVNTEAFF. CDR3 nucleotide sequence: TGTGCCAGCAGCCAATGGGTGAACACTGAAGCTTTCTTT. Filled out from reference TRBV7-3 and TRBJ1-1, the complete variable domain reads GAGVSQTPSNKVTEKGKYVELRCDPISGHTALYWYRQSLGQGPEFLIYFQGTGAADDSGLPNDRFFAVRPEGSVSTLKIQRTERGDSAVYLCASSQWVNTEAFFGQGTRLTVV.

In this sample, this clonotype turned up once. This chain joins TRBV13 and TRBJ1-1; possible D gene TRBD1, 6 bases. The CDR3 runs to 16 residues. Germline assignment: CDR1 PRHDT and CDR2 FYEKMQ (reference sequence). V was cut by 4 bases and J by 0 bases, with 15 bases left in between. The CDR3 loop is CASSSLRGAMNTEAFF. The CDR3 nucleotides are TGTGCCAGCAGCTCTCTTCGGGGGGCGATGAACACTGAAGCTTTCTTT. The full variable domain, in which reference TRBV13 and TRBJ1-1 provide the parts outside the CDR3, is AAGVIQSPRHLIKEKRETATLKCYPIPRHDTVYWYQQGPGQDPQFLISFYEKMQSDKGSIPDRFSAQQFSDYHSELNMSSLELGDSALYFCASSSLRGAMNTEAFFGQGTRLTVV.